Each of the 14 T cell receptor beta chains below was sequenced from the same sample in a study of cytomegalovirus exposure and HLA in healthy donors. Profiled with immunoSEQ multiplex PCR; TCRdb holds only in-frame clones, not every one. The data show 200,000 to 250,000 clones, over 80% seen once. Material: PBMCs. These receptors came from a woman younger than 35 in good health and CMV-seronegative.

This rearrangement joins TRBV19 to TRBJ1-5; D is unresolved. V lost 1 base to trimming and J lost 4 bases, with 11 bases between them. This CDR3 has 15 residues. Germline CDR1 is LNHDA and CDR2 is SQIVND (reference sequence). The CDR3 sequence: CASSIVRASNQPQHF. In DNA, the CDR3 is TGTGCCAGTAGTATAGTACGGGCCTCAAATCAGCCCCAGCATTTT.

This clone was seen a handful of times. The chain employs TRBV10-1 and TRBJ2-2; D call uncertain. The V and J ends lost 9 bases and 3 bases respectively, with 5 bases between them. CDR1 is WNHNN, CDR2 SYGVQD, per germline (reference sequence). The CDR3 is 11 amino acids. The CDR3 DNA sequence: TGCGCCAGTAATTACACCGGGGAGCTGTTTTTT. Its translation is CASNYTGELFF.

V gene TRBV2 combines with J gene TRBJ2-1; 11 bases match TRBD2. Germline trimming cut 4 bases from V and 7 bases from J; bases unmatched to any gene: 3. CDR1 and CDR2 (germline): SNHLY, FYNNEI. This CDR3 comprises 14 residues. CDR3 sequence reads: CASSVAGGPNEQFF. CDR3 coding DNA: TGTGCCAGCAGTGTAGCGGGAGGGCCTAATGAGCAGTTCTTC. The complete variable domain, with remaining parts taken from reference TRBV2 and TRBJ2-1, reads EPEVTQTPSHQVTQMGQEVILRCVPISNHLYFYWYRQILGQKVEFLVSFYNNEISEKSEIFDDQFSVERPDGSNFTLKIRSTKLEDSAMYFCASSVAGGPNEQFFGPGTRLTVL.

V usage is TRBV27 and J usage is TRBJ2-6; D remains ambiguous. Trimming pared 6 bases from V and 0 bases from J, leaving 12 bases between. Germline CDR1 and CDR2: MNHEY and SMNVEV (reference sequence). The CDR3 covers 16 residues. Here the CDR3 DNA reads TGTGCCAGCAGACCCGGACGGAGCTCTGGGGCCAACGTCCTGACTTTC. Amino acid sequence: CASRPGRSSGANVLTF.

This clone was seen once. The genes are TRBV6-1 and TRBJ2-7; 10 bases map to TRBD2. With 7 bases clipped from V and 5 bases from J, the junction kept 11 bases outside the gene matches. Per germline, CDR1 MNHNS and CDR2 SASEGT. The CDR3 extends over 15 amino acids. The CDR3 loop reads CASNSKASGRNEQYF. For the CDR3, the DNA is TGTGCCAGCAACAGTAAGGCTAGCGGGAGAAACGAGCAGTACTTC.

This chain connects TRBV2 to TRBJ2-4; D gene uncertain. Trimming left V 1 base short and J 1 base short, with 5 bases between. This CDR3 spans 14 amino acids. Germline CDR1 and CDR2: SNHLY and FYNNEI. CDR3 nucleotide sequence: TGTGCCAGCAGTGAAGAGGAGGCCAAAAACATTCAGTACTTC. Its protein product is CASSEEEAKNIQYF.

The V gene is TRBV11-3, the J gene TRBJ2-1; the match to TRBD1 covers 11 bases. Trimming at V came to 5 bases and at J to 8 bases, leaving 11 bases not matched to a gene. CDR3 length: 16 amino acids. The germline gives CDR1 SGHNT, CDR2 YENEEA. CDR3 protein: CASSARTGGFSDEQFF. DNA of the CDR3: TGTGCCAGCAGCGCCCGGACAGGGGGCTTTAGCGATGAGCAGTTCTTC.

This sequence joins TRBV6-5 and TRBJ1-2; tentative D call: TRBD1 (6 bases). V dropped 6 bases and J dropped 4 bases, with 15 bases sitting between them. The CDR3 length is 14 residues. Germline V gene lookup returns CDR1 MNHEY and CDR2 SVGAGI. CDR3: CASSRDRLLYGYTF. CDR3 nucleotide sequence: TGTGCCAGCAGCCGCGACAGGCTCCTCTATGGCTACACCTTC.

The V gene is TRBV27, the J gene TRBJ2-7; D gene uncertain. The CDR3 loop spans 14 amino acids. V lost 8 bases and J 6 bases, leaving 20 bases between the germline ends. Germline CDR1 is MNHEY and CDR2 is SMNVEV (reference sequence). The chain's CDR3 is CASSRGPRVGEQYF. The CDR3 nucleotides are TGTGCCAGCTCGCGAGGCCCACGAGTCGGCGAGCAGTACTTC.

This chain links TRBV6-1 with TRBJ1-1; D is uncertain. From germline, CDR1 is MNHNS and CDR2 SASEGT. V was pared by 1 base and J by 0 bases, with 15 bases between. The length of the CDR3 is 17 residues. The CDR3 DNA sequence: TGTGCCAGCAGTGAAGACGGTTGGAACCCCATGAACACTGAAGCTTTCTTT. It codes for CASSEDGWNPMNTEAFF.

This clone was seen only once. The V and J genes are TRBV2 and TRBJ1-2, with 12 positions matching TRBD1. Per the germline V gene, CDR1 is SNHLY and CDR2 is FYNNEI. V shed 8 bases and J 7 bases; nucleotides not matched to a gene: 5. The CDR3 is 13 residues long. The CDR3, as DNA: TGTGCCAGCGGGGACAGGGGGCTTATTGGCTACACCTTC. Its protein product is CASGDRGLIGYTF.

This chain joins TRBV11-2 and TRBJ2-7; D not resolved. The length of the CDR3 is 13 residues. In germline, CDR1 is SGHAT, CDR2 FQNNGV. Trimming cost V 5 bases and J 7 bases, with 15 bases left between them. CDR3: CASSAGPNGEQYF. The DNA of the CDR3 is TGTGCCAGCAGCGCCGGGCCAAACGGGGAGCAGTACTTC.

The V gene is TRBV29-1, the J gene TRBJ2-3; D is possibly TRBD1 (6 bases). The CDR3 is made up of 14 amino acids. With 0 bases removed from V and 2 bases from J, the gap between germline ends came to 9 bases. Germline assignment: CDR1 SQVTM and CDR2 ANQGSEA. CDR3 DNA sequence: TGCAGCGTTGAAGATCAGGGGCACACAGATACGCAGTATTTT. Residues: CSVEDQGHTDTQYF.

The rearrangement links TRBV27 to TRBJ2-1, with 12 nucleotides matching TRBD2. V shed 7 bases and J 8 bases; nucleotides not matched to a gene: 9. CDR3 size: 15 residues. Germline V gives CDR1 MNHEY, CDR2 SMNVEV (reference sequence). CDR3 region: CASTLAGGKGDEQFF. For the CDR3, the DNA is TGTGCCAGCACGCTAGCGGGAGGGAAGGGCGATGAGCAGTTCTTC.